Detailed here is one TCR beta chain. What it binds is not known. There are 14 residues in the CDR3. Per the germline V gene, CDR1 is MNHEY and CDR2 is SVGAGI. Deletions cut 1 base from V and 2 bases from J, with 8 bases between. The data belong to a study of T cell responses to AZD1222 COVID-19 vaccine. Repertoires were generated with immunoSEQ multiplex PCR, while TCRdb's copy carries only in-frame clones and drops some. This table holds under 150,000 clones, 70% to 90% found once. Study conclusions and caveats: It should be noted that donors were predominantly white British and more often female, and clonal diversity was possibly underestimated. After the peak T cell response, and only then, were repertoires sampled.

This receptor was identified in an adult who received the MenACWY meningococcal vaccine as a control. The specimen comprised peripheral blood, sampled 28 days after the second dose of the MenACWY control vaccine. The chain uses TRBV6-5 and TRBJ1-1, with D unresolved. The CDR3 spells CASSYLSTNTEAFF. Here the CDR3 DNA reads TGTGCCAGCAGTTACTTGTCCACAAACACTGAAGCTTTCTTT.